Given below is one T cell receptor (beta chain) in context. These data are taken from a study of blood T cell repertoires in COVID-19. TCRdb's table, derived via immunoSEQ multiplex PCR, lists solely in-frame clones and lacks some. The sample includes approximately 290,000 clones, roughly nine tenths seen only once; the top ten take 2% to 2.5%. V dropped 2 bases and J dropped 3 bases, with 5 bases sitting between them. Germline CDR1 SNHLY, CDR2 FYNNEI. The CDR3 extends over 12 amino acids. Sequencing was carried out using peripheral blood. The V call is TRBV2, the J call TRBJ2-7, with D perhaps TRBD2 (5 bases). The TCR originated in a woman aged 25 to 45 with COVID-19, enrolled during active disease. CDR3 protein: CASSERDYEQYF. For the CDR3, the DNA is TGTGCCAGCAGTGAACGGGACTACGAGCAGTACTTC.